The 17 T cell receptor beta chains presented below share a single source sample, sequenced in a study of blood T cell repertoires in COVID-19. Measured with immunoSEQ multiplex PCR; TCRdb has only the in-frame clones, and not every one. The sample lists 110,000 to 150,000 clones, more than 75% occurring once. Material for sequencing was peripheral blood. These receptors were collected from a woman of 80 years or more with acute or convalescent COVID-19.

V and J are TRBV19 and TRBJ1-1, with D unclear. Trimming removed 3 bases from V and 0 bases from J, with 11 bases in between. The CDR3 is made up of 15 amino acids. Per the germline V gene, CDR1 is LNHDA and CDR2 is SQIVND (reference sequence). The CDR3 spells CASSMKPHMNTEAFF. CDR3 coding DNA: TGTGCCAGTAGTATGAAACCACACATGAACACTGAAGCTTTCTTT.

The rearrangement uses TRBV6-1 and TRBJ1-1; perhaps TRBD1 as D (5 bases). This CDR3 has 14 residues. The V gene's germline CDR1 is MNHNS and CDR2 SASEGT. With 2 bases removed from V and 5 bases from J, the gap between germline ends came to 12 bases. For the CDR3, the DNA is TGTGCCAGCAGTGAACCTTGGGGGGATACTGAAGCTTTCTTT. Its protein is CASSEPWGDTEAFF.

The rearrangement links TRBV3-1 (or the pseudogene TRBV3-2) to TRBJ2-3; no firm D call. The CDR3 consists of 12 residues. V lost 4 bases, J lost 1 base, and 3 bases lay in between. The V gene's germline CDR1 is LGHDT and CDR2 YNNKEL (reference sequence). The CDR3 spells CASSPRTDTQYF. The DNA of the CDR3 is TGTGCCAGCAGCCCTCGCACAGATACGCAGTATTTT.

The chain is built from TRBV6-2 or TRBV6-3 and TRBJ1-4; D unresolved. Germline values: CDR1 MNHEY, CDR2 SVGEGT. Trimming removed 2 bases from V and 10 bases from J, with 11 bases in between. The CDR3 runs to 13 residues. CDR3 nucleotide sequence: TGTGCCAGCAGTTACACGGGTAACGGAAAACTGTTTTTT. Residues: CASSYTGNGKLFF.

The chain recombines TRBV7-9 with TRBJ2-1; tentatively, D is TRBD1 (5 bases). The CDR3 runs to 12 residues. V was shortened by 3 bases and J by 10 bases, with 10 bases between the two germline ends. Germline V gene sequence: CDR1 SEHNR, CDR2 FQNEAQ (reference sequence). This CDR3 is CASSLVRTEQFF. CDR3 in DNA: TGTGCCAGCAGCTTGGTCCGGACAGAGCAGTTCTTC. Together with reference TRBV7-9 and TRBJ2-1, the CDR3 gives the full variable domain: DTGVSQNPRHKITKRGQNVTFRCDPISEHNRLYWYRQTLGQGPEFLTYFQNEAQLEKSRLLSDRFSAERPKGSFSTLEIQRTEQGDSAMYLCASSLVRTEQFFGPGTRLTVL.

The chain employs TRBV6-1 and TRBJ2-3; 7 bases line up with TRBD1. The junction had 5 bases not matched to a gene; V was cut back by 2 bases and J by 6 bases. CDR3 length: 14 amino acids. Per germline, CDR1 MNHNS and CDR2 SASEGT. The CDR3 here is CASSENRGSDTQYF. The CDR3 nucleotides read TGTGCCAGCAGTGAAAACAGGGGTTCGGATACGCAGTATTTT.

V and J are TRBV28 and TRBJ2-7; D possibly corresponds to TRBD2 (6 bases). In germline, CDR1 is MDHEN, CDR2 SYDVKM. V gave up 3 bases and J gave up 4 bases, with 10 bases separating them. This CDR3 has 13 residues. This CDR3 is CASSLGGTYEQYF. In DNA form, the CDR3 reads TGTGCCAGCAGTTTGGGGGGTACGTACGAGCAGTACTTC.

This clone has a single count. The chain employs TRBV7-6 and TRBJ2-3; D is possibly TRBD2 (5 bases). The V gene lost 3 bases and the J gene lost 6 bases, with 7 bases spanning the gap. The CDR3 is made up of 12 amino acids. CDR1 and CDR2 from the germline V gene are SGHVS and FNYEAQ. Here the CDR3 reads CASSFSGDTQYF. CDR3 nucleotide sequence: TGTGCCAGCAGCTTCTCGGGGGATACGCAGTATTTT. Looking up the rest from reference TRBV7-6 and TRBJ2-3 gives the full variable domain: GAGVSQSPRYKVTKRGQDVALRCDPISGHVSLYWYRQALGQGPEFLTYFNYEAQQDKSGLPNDRFSAERPEGSISTLTIQRTEQRDSAMYRCASSFSGDTQYFGPGTRLTVL.

A single count supports this clone. The chain is built from TRBV30 and TRBJ2-3; weak D call: TRBD1 (6 bases). Germline CDR1 GTSNPN, CDR2 SVGIG (reference sequence). V gave up 8 bases and J gave up 6 bases, with 18 bases separating them. The CDR3 runs to 13 residues. The CDR3 DNA is TGTGCCGGAACAGGGTACAGGGTGGATACGCAGTATTTT. Translating it yields CAGTGYRVDTQYF.

The V call is TRBV5-1, the J call TRBJ2-1; D ambiguous. Germline-derived CDR1 and CDR2 are SGHRS and YFSETQ. Trimming took off 5 bases at V and 5 bases at J, with 14 bases between the two ends. The CDR3 loop spans 14 amino acids. This CDR3 is CASRVTQDHNEQFF. As DNA, the CDR3 is TGCGCCAGCAGAGTGACCCAGGATCACAATGAGCAGTTCTTC.

The CDR3 loop is CASSLSRSGDTEAFF. The CDR3 DNA is TGTGCCAGCAGTTTATCGAGGTCGGGGGACACTGAAGCTTTCTTT. The chain carries TRBV27 and TRBJ1-1; the D gene is possibly TRBD1 (5 bases). The germline V gene has CDR1 MNHEY and CDR2 SMNVEV (reference sequence). V dropped 0 bases and J dropped 3 bases, with 11 bases sitting between them. The CDR3 is 15 amino acids.

The chain carries TRBV10-3 and TRBJ1-2, with TRBD1 identical over 8 bases. Unmatched junction bases numbered 9, after V lost 4 bases and J lost 5 bases. Germline V gene data show CDR1 as ENHRY and CDR2 as SYGVKD. There are 15 residues in the CDR3. This chain's CDR3 is CAISGQGREGYGYTF. The CDR3 bases are TGTGCCATCAGTGGACAGGGGCGCGAGGGATATGGCTACACCTTC.

The chain recombines TRBV12-3 or TRBV12-4 with TRBJ2-7, with a tentative D call TRBD2 (6 bases). Trimming took off 8 bases at V and 1 base at J, with 12 bases between the two ends. This CDR3 contains 13 residues. The DNA of the CDR3 is TGTGCCAGCGGACTATCCCTTTCCTACGAGCAGTACTTC. It specifies CASGLSLSYEQYF.

This clone has a single count. The V gene is TRBV27, the J gene TRBJ2-7, with 10 bases that match TRBD1. The V segment lost 4 bases and the J segment 4 bases; nucleotides outside the gene matches: 4. Germline CDR1 MNHEY, CDR2 SMNVEV (reference sequence). The CDR3 length is 14 residues. The CDR3 nucleotides are TGTGCCAGCAGTTCGGGACAGGGGCCGTACGAGCAGTACTTC. This sequence encodes CASSSGQGPYEQYF.

The rearrangement links TRBV24-1 to TRBJ1-2, with 8 positions matching TRBD1. Germline assignment: CDR1 KGHDR and CDR2 SFDVKD. The CDR3 covers 14 residues. The trim removed 4 bases at V and 8 bases at J, leaving 8 bases unmatched. The CDR3: CATSENGQGGGYTF. The CDR3, as DNA: TGTGCCACCAGTGAGAACGGACAGGGAGGAGGCTACACCTTC.

By sample share, this clone is medium-sized (0.01 to 0.1%). The CDR3 DNA reads TGTGCCAGCAGTCTACAGGGGAGCTATGGCTACACCTTC. Translation: CASSLQGSYGYTF. The gene calls are TRBV2 and TRBJ1-2, with 7 bases lining up with TRBD1. V was pared by 5 bases and J by 4 bases, with 4 bases of the junction left unmatched. Germline CDR1 and CDR2: SNHLY and FYNNEI. There are 13 residues in the CDR3. The full variable domain, rest sourced from reference TRBV2 and TRBJ1-2, is EPEVTQTPSHQVTQMGQEVILRCVPISNHLYFYWYRQILGQKVEFLVSFYNNEISEKSEIFDDQFSVERPDGSNFTLKIRSTKLEDSAMYFCASSLQGSYGYTFGSGTRLTVV.

This clone was found once. V gene TRBV7-8 combines with J gene TRBJ1-2; no clear D. Germline V gene data show CDR1 as SGHVS and CDR2 as FQNEAQ. This CDR3 has 15 amino acids. Trimming pared 2 bases from V and 4 bases from J, leaving 14 bases between. The CDR3 bases are TGTGCCAGCAGCTTAAAACACGGGTCGGTCTATGGCTACACCTTC. This sequence encodes CASSLKHGSVYGYTF. Full variable domain (remainder filled in from reference TRBV7-8 and TRBJ1-2): GAGVSQSPRYKVAKRGQDVALRCDPISGHVSLFWYQQALGQGPEFLTYFQNEAQLDKSGLPSDRFFAERPEGSVSTLKIQRTQQEDSAVYLCASSLKHGSVYGYTFGSGTRLTVV.